The text below deals with one TCR beta chain. This entry is derived from a study of shared clonotypes between healthy human individuals. The V and J ends lost 5 bases and 0 bases respectively, with 11 bases between them. This CDR3 contains 14 residues. Germline assignment: CDR1 SGHRS and CDR2 YFSETQ. Healthy adults negative for HIV, lacking recent acute infections or vaccinations, served as donors. A split of CD4+ cells into CD45RA+ naive and CD45RA-negative memory subsets was performed. Original processing notes: Owing to the provision of junction-only sequences devoid of quality scores by immunoSEQ, filtering differed. TCRdb's table, derived via immunoSEQ multiplex PCR, lists solely in-frame clones and lacks some. V, J and clone size were drawn from that table, and D and trimming were deduced from the DNA. The sample has approximately 1,500,000 clones, roughly 98% seen once.

The receptor was derived from a man aged 30 to 45 in good health. The source material was naive CD4+ T cells sorted from blood. The subset denotes: CD45RA+ positively selected. The V and J genes are TRBV5-1 and TRBJ1-2; no definite D call. The CDR3 coding sequence is TGCGCCAGCAGAGGATGGGGAGCTAACTATGGCTACACCTTC. This codes for CASRGWGANYGYTF.